This T cell receptor beta chain comes out of a study of T cell responses to AZD1222 COVID-19 vaccine. The study, taken as a whole, reports: Vaccine-related CD4 TCRs covered spike, predominating at 160-218 and 743-854. It should be noted that donors were predominantly white British and more often female, and clonal diversity was possibly underestimated. Seropositive AZD1222 recipients at baseline numbered only 6 or 7. Reportedly, nearly half the spike-specific TCRs target unmutated variant regions.

This clone has only a few counts. Its antigen is unidentified. TCRdb's table, derived via immunoSEQ multiplex PCR, lists solely in-frame clones and lacks some. The repertoire holds about 120,000 clones, with approximately 90% as singletons. V lost 2 bases, J lost 1 base, and 12 bases lay in between. Per the germline V gene, CDR1 is GTSNPN and CDR2 is SVGIG (reference sequence). The CDR3 has 15 amino acids. The sample here was peripheral blood, taken on day 0 of MenACWY control vaccination. The receptor was derived from an adult in good health. V is TRBV30 and J is TRBJ1-5; TRBD1 is a possible D gene (6 bases). Here the CDR3 DNA reads TGTGCCTGGAGTATGGGGGGCGCAAGCAATCAGCCCCAGCATTTT. It specifies CAWSMGGASNQPQHF.